These 12 T cell receptor beta chains came from one sample sequenced in a study of spatial heterogeneity in lung cancer. Time point indicated: sample taken at primary tumor resection. The study sequenced unsorted whole RNA from tumor, nontumor lung or frozen PBMC. MiXCR, run by TCRdb on the 5' RACE reads, gives a single entry per CDR3 protein. The sample consists of some 100,000 distinct CDR3 sequences, 7.5% to 10% of them appearing once. The sample was PBMCs, taken at surgery. The receptor source for this set is a male donor with early-stage non-small cell lung cancer.

At least ten counts were recorded for this clonotype. The chain employs TRBV12-3 or TRBV12-4 and TRBJ2-7; 15 bases line up with TRBD2. This CDR3 region has 16 residues. Unmatched junction bases numbered 8, after V lost 7 bases and J lost 4 bases. The CDR3 is CASTLGTSGRWYEQYF. The CDR3, as DNA: TGTGCCAGCACCCTAGGGACTAGCGGGAGGTGGTACGAGCAGTACTTC.

This clonotype was detected a few times. This chain joins TRBV5-1 and TRBJ2-5; D ambiguous. V gave up 4 bases and J gave up 1 base, with 8 bases separating them. The CDR3 length is 13 residues. Germline CDR1 SGHRS, CDR2 YFSETQ. CDR3 in amino acids: CASSVQPQETQYF. The CDR3 DNA reads as TGCGCCAGCAGCGTCCAGCCCCAAGAGACCCAGTACTTC.

This clonotype appeared a few times. The rearrangement links TRBV10-3 to TRBJ1-1; a weak D match, TRBD1 (6 bases). V shed 4 bases and J shed 1 base, with 13 bases lying between them. The CDR3 is made up of 15 amino acids. CDR1 is ENHRY and CDR2 is SYGVKD in the germline V gene. The CDR3 DNA sequence: TGTGCCATCAGTGTAACAGGGCCGGGGAACACTGAAGCTTTCTTT. The encoded protein is CAISVTGPGNTEAFF.

The chain recombines TRBV5-1 with TRBJ2-3; 9 bases are shared with TRBD2. V gave up 4 bases and J gave up 5 bases; unmatched junction bases: 11. This CDR3 region has 16 residues. The germline gives CDR1 SGHRS, CDR2 YFSETQ. The CDR3 coding sequence is TGCGCCAGCAGCCCGACTGGACTAGCGAAAGGAGATACGCAGTATTTT. Residues: CASSPTGLAKGDTQYF.

The chain combines TRBV5-4 with TRBJ2-1; a weak D match, TRBD2 (5 bases). Trimming removed 1 base from V and 7 bases from J, with 9 bases in between. From germline, CDR1 is SGHNT and CDR2 YYREEE (reference sequence). CDR3 length equals 13 residues. CDR3 DNA: TGTGCCAGCAGCTTGCGGGGATGGAATGAGCAGTTCTTC. Translated: CASSLRGWNEQFF.

This clonotype was observed a few times. This chain links TRBV15 with TRBJ2-4; TRBD1 is a possible D gene (5 bases). The CDR3 totals 16 residues. The germline CDR1 and CDR2 sequences are LNHNV and YYDKDF (reference sequence). The germline V and J ends were trimmed by 0 bases and 6 bases, with 15 bases remaining between them. The DNA for the CDR3 is TGTGCCACCAGCAGAGATCCCGCAGGGTTGGGAAACATTCAGTACTTC. It yields the protein CATSRDPAGLGNIQYF.

The chain employs TRBV20-1 and TRBJ2-5, with a possible D match to TRBD2 (7 bases). V was pared by 6 bases and J by 2 bases, with 16 bases between. The CDR3 runs 14 residues. The germline gives CDR1 DFQATT, CDR2 SNEGSKA (reference sequence). In DNA form, the CDR3 reads TGCAGTGCACCCGGAGGGGGGGCACAAGAGACCCAGTACTTC. This encodes CSAPGGGAQETQYF.

This clonotype was observed a handful of times. This sequence joins TRBV5-1 and TRBJ2-1, with 13 nucleotides matching TRBD2. V shed 5 bases and J 0 bases; nucleotides not matched to a gene: 5. The germline V gene has CDR1 SGHRS and CDR2 YFSETQ. The length of the CDR3 is 17 residues. The CDR3 spells CASRAGTSGISYNEQFF. The DNA of the CDR3 is TGCGCCAGCAGAGCCGGGACTAGCGGGATCTCCTACAATGAGCAGTTCTTC. Filled out from reference TRBV5-1 and TRBJ2-1, the complete variable domain reads KAGVTQTPRYLIKTRGQQVTLSCSPISGHRSVSWYQQTPGQGLQFLFEYFSETQRNKGNFPGRFSGRQFSNSRSEMNVSTLELGDSALYLCASRAGTSGISYNEQFFGPGTRLTVL.

This clonotype was counted ten times or more. This chain joins TRBV5-1 and TRBJ1-5, with 7 bases identical to TRBD1. V lost 4 bases and J lost 0; bases outside the gene matches: 4. The CDR3 extends over 15 amino acids. Per germline, CDR1 SGHRS and CDR2 YFSETQ. CDR3 sequence: CASSMTGNSNQPQHF. The CDR3 DNA sequence: TGCGCCAGCAGCATGACAGGGAATAGCAATCAGCCCCAGCATTTT.

V and J are TRBV4-3 and TRBJ2-2; D gene uncertain. V gave up 4 bases and J gave up 1 base, with 7 bases separating them. The CDR3 totals 14 residues. Per the germline V gene, CDR1 is LGHNA and CDR2 is YSLEER. CDR3 in DNA: TGCGCCAGCAGCCGAGCAAGGAACACCGGGGAGCTGTTTTTT. Its translation: CASSRARNTGELFF.

The chain has TRBV28 and TRBJ1-1; TRBD1 matches 9 bases. The germline V gene has CDR1 MDHEN and CDR2 SYDVKM. The CDR3 has 14 amino acids. V was pared by 6 bases and J by 11 bases, with 13 bases of the junction left unmatched. This CDR3 is CASSRGTGPSGAFF. The CDR3 DNA follows: TGTGCCAGCAGCCGAGGGACAGGGCCTTCCGGGGCTTTCTTT.

The V and J genes are TRBV20-1 and TRBJ2-1; 11 bases map to TRBD2. V lost 3 bases and J lost 10; bases outside the gene matches: 5. From germline, CDR1 is DFQATT and CDR2 SNEGSKA (reference sequence). This CDR3 contains 13 residues. The CDR3 nucleotides are TGCAGTGCTAGTGAGACTAGCGGGGAAGAGCAGTTCTTC. Amino acid sequence: CSASETSGEEQFF.